The source of this T cell receptor beta chain is a study of cytomegalovirus exposure and HLA in healthy donors. This CDR3 has 15 residues. J gave up 2 bases and V 5 bases, and 5 bases lay outside the gene matches. Germline V lookup: CDR1 SGHVS, CDR2 FNYEAQ. With 60 Vbeta and 13 Jbeta primers, the PCR was carried out. Profiling relied on immunoSEQ multiplex PCR, and the TCRdb table lists in-frame clones only, not all of them. The profile shows around 140,000 clones, approximately 60% of them singletons. General study points: Immune exposure was documented only through CMV serostatus. Several of the most significant clusters appeared linked to common viral pathogens, based on a later analysis. Likely technical artifact: a cluster of highly shared sequence variants. Per a prior analysis, the majority of TCR beta V segments were productive roughly 87% or roughly 30% of the time.

In the case of this clone: Its antigen is unknown.

The receptor comes from a woman aged 40 to 50 in good health and CMV-seronegative. The chain has TRBV7-6 and TRBJ1-3; 8 nucleotides line up with TRBD1. Sample: PBMCs. For the CDR3, the DNA is TGTGCCAGCAGCCCCGAGGACAGGGCTGGAAACACCATATATTTT. Its translation: CASSPEDRAGNTIYF.